The 8 T cell receptor beta chains below come from one sample, sequenced in a study of blood T cell repertoires in COVID-19. The protocol was immunoSEQ multiplex PCR, while the TCRdb copy is restricted to in-frame clones and leaves out a portion. The profile shows tens of thousands of clones, around 90% of them singletons. Specimen: peripheral blood. The receptors were gathered from a man between 65 and 85 years old with active or convalescent COVID-19.

This clone was seen a handful of times. This CDR3 is CASSSDRGYGYTF. The CDR3 nucleotides read TGTGCCAGTAGCTCGGACAGGGGGTATGGCTACACCTTC. The genes are TRBV19 and TRBJ1-2, with 10 bases aligning to TRBD1. The CDR3 totals 13 residues. Germline V lookup: CDR1 LNHDA, CDR2 SQIVND (reference sequence). V shed 6 bases and J 5 bases; nucleotides not matched to a gene: 3. Variable domain in full (rest from reference TRBV19 and TRBJ1-2): DGGITQSPKYLFRKEGQNVTLSCEQNLNHDAMYWYRQDPGQGLRLIYYSQIVNDFQKGDIAEGYSVSREKKESFPLTVTSAQKNPTAFYLCASSSDRGYGYTFGSGTRLTVV.

A single count supports this clone. The rearrangement joins TRBV14 to TRBJ2-1; unclear D gene. V was clipped by 0 bases and J by 0 bases, with 9 bases between them. CDR1 SGHDN and CDR2 FVKESK come from the germline V gene. The CDR3 has 16 residues. The CDR3: CASSQDRVSSYNEQFF. As DNA, the CDR3 is TGTGCCAGCAGCCAAGACCGGGTGTCCTCCTACAATGAGCAGTTCTTC.

The CDR3 here is CATTRDTTNTEAFF. The DNA for the CDR3 is TGTGCCACCACCCGGGACACCACGAACACTGAAGCTTTCTTT. The J gene is TRBJ1-1, the V gene TRBV2; possible D gene TRBD1, 6 bases. V was pared by 10 bases and J by 1 base, with 16 bases between. The length of the CDR3 is 14 residues. Looked up from germline, CDR1 is SNHLY and CDR2 is FYNNEI.

The gene calls are TRBV10-3 and TRBJ2-7; no clear D gene. Trimming took 4 bases from V and 2 from J, leaving 15 bases between them. Germline CDR1 is ENHRY and CDR2 is SYGVKD. The CDR3 covers 15 residues. The CDR3 DNA follows: TGTGCCATCAGTGGCGACACAACGCTAACCTACGAGCAGTACTTC. Encoded protein: CAISGDTTLTYEQYF.

This sequence joins TRBV21-1 and TRBJ1-3; the listed D gene, TRBD1, was not tested against the DNA. TRBV21-1 is a pseudogene segment. The CDR3 loop spans 17 amino acids. The CDR3 DNA reads TGTGCCAGCAGCAAAGCAGGGGACAGTATATCTGGAAACACCATATATTTT. Translation: CASSKAGDSISGNTIYF.

Only one count was recorded for this clone. J is TRBJ1-1 and V is TRBV7-2; TRBD1 aligns across 8 bases. Germline CDR1 is SGHTA and CDR2 is FQGNSA. CDR3 length: 15 residues. V was clipped by 2 bases and J by 7 bases; unmatched bases: 9. The CDR3 loop is CASSLSPQGALEAFF. The CDR3 DNA reads TGTGCCAGCAGCTTAAGTCCGCAGGGGGCCCTTGAAGCTTTCTTT.

In DNA, the CDR3 is TGTGCCTGCACGGGCGGGGGAGTGCTGTTTTTT. Its translation: CACTGGGVLFF. V and J are TRBV12-3 or TRBV12-4 and TRBJ2-2, with TRBD2 matching over 7 bases. J was trimmed by 13 bases and V by 11 bases; bases with no gene match: 10. The CDR3 totals 11 residues.

This chain links TRBV29-1 with TRBJ2-1, with 9 bases lining up with TRBD2. The V and J ends lost 3 bases and 5 bases, in that order; junction bases with no gene match: 5. The CDR3 sequence is 14 residues long. Germline CDR1 is SQVTM and CDR2 is ANQGSEA. The CDR3 sequence: CSVESGRFNNEQFF. The CDR3 nucleotides read TGCAGCGTTGAGAGCGGGAGGTTCAACAATGAGCAGTTCTTC.